Listed here are 30 T cell receptor beta chains from one sample, sequenced in a study of shared clonotypes between healthy human individuals. The naive CD8 population came from CD45RO-negative cells selected for CCR7, without terminally differentiated effector memory CD45RA+ cells. Libraries were prepared by immunoSEQ multiplex PCR; TCRdb keeps only in-frame clonotypes and omits some of them. The profile shows over 2 million clones, about 95% of them singletons. The sequenced sample consisted of naive CD8+ T cells sorted from blood. The receptors were gathered from a man aged 18 to 30 in good health.

A remark on this clone: Distinct nucleotide sequences in the sample also encode this CDR3. This chain joins TRBV4-1 and TRBJ2-7; a possible D gene is TRBD2 (6 bases). Germline-derived CDR1 and CDR2 are MGHRA and YSYEKL. The V end was cut by 3 bases, the J end by 2 bases, with 14 bases between. The length of the CDR3 is 15 residues. CDR3 nucleotide sequence: TGCGCCAGCAGCCAGGCTTCGGGCGGGACCTACGAGCAGTACTTC. The encoded protein is CASSQASGGTYEQYF.

The chain has TRBV6-5 and TRBJ2-7; 12 positions match TRBD1. V dropped 0 bases and J dropped 5; count of bases not matched to a gene: 5. CDR1 is MNHEY, CDR2 SVGAGI, per germline. The CDR3 covers 16 residues. The CDR3 region has the DNA TGTGCCAGCAGTTACTCTCCGGGACAGGGGGCCGACGAGCAGTACTTC. Protein sequence: CASSYSPGQGADEQYF.

The genes are TRBV7-6 and TRBJ2-7; D assignment may be TRBD1 or TRBD2 (5 bases each). Per germline, CDR1 SGHVS and CDR2 FNYEAQ. V was cut by 5 bases and J by 0 bases, with 8 bases left in between. This CDR3 has 13 amino acids. CDR3 nucleotides: TGTGCCAGCAGCACCGGGGCCTCCTACGAGCAGTACTTC. Its translation is CASSTGASYEQYF.

This chain joins TRBV11-2 and TRBJ1-1; D gene uncertain. Per the germline V gene, CDR1 is SGHAT and CDR2 is FQNNGV. Trimming took off 5 bases at V and 10 bases at J, with 14 bases between the two ends. The CDR3 is 12 residues long. This CDR3 reads CASSPSYDRAFF. The CDR3 coding sequence is TGTGCCAGCAGCCCGAGCTATGATCGAGCTTTCTTT.

The chain combines TRBV9 with TRBJ2-7, with TRBD2 identical over 10 bases. The CDR3 loop spans 15 amino acids. J lost 4 bases, V lost 0 bases, and 4 bases had no gene match. Germline V gene lookup returns CDR1 SGDLS and CDR2 YYNGEE. The CDR3: CASSVVAGGQYEQYF. The DNA for the CDR3 is TGTGCCAGCAGCGTAGTAGCGGGGGGCCAGTACGAGCAGTACTTC.

The chain uses TRBV7-9 and TRBJ1-2; D is perhaps TRBD1 (5 bases). The CDR3 runs to 16 residues. Germline V gene lookup returns CDR1 SEHNR and CDR2 FQNEAQ (reference sequence). Deletions cut 5 bases from V and 4 bases from J, with 20 bases between. CDR3 region: CASSQASAGETYGYTF. CDR3 nucleotides: TGTGCCAGCAGCCAAGCCTCTGCGGGGGAGACCTATGGCTACACCTTC.

The chain has TRBV5-6 and TRBJ1-1; weak D call: TRBD1 (5 bases). The germline V gene encodes CDR1 SGHDT and CDR2 YYEEEE. V was shortened by 3 bases and J by 5 bases, with 14 bases between the two germline ends. This CDR3 is 14 amino acids long. DNA for the CDR3: TGTGCCAGCAGCTCGACGGGACGGGAAACTGAAGCTTTCTTT. This translates into CASSSTGRETEAFF. The whole variable domain, remainder taken from reference TRBV5-6 and TRBJ1-1, is DAGVTQSPTHLIKTRGQQVTLRCSPKSGHDTVSWYQQALGQGPQFIFQYYEEEERQRGNFPDRFSGHQFPNYSSELNVNALLLGDSALYLCASSSTGRETEAFFGQGTRLTVV.

As regards this clone: Other DNA sequences in this sample translate to the same CDR3. The chain recombines TRBV9 with TRBJ1-5, with D unclear. V lost 2 bases to trimming and J lost 4 bases, with 10 bases between them. The CDR3 runs 14 residues. In germline, CDR1 is SGDLS, CDR2 YYNGEE. CDR3 sequence reads: CASSVGGVNQPQHF. The CDR3 DNA reads TGTGCCAGCAGCGTTGGAGGAGTTAATCAGCCCCAGCATTTT.

The chain links TRBV10-3 to TRBJ2-7; 7 positions agree with TRBD1. There are 13 residues in the CDR3. V dropped 7 bases and J dropped 2; count of bases not matched to a gene: 5. Germline V gene sequence: CDR1 ENHRY, CDR2 SYGVKD. CDR3 DNA sequence: TGTGCCATCACCGGACAGGAGACCTACGAGCAGTACTTC. Translating gives CAITGQETYEQYF.

The chain has TRBV6-5 and TRBJ2-7; D may be TRBD1 (7 bases). The CDR3 extends over 15 amino acids. Germline CDR1 MNHEY, CDR2 SVGAGI. Trimming shortened V by 3 bases and J by 3 bases, and 15 bases separated the two germline ends. This CDR3 is CASSYEAGGSYEQYF. Here the CDR3 DNA reads TGTGCCAGCAGTTATGAGGCAGGGGGGAGCTACGAGCAGTACTTC.

This clone was recorded once. The chain employs TRBV2 and TRBJ2-7; 9 bases line up with TRBD1. With 7 bases clipped from V and 3 bases from J, the junction kept 13 bases outside the gene matches. Germline V gene lookup returns CDR1 SNHLY and CDR2 FYNNEI. There are 16 residues in the CDR3. The CDR3 DNA follows: TGTGCCAGCACTATACCTCCGCGGGACAGGGACTACGAGCAGTACTTC. Protein: CASTIPPRDRDYEQYF.

As concerns this clone: Other nucleotide sequences in the sample specify the same CDR3. CDR3 bases: TGTGCCAGCAGCTTGGGTGGGGGAGATACTGAAGCTTTCTTT. Amino acids: CASSLGGGDTEAFF. The V gene is TRBV5-6, the J gene TRBJ1-1, with D possibly TRBD1 on 5 matching bases. Trimming removed 0 bases from V and 5 bases from J, with 11 bases in between. Germline CDR1 is SGHDT and CDR2 is YYEEEE. The CDR3 consists of 14 residues.

The chain uses TRBV7-2 and TRBJ2-1, with D maybe TRBD2 (5 bases). CDR1 SGHTA and CDR2 FQGNSA come from the germline V gene. V lost 3 bases and J lost 7, with 7 bases in between. This CDR3 has 12 amino acids. The CDR3 spells CASSFRGNEQFF. The CDR3 coding sequence is TGTGCCAGCAGCTTTCGAGGGAATGAGCAGTTCTTC. Looking up the rest from reference TRBV7-2 and TRBJ2-1 gives the full variable domain: GAGVSQSPSNKVTEKGKDVELRCDPISGHTALYWYRQSLGQGLEFLIYFQGNSAPDKSGLPSDRFSAERTGGSVSTLTIQRTQQEDSAVYLCASSFRGNEQFFGPGTRLTVL.

The genes are TRBV5-6 and TRBJ2-5, with D perhaps TRBD1 or TRBD2 (5 bases each). Trimming cost V 4 bases and J 3 bases, with 16 bases left between them. The CDR3 is 15 residues long. Germline-derived CDR1 and CDR2 are SGHDT and YYEEEE. The CDR3 coding sequence is TGTGCCAGCAGCGGTGGGACGGCGGTGGAAGAGACCCAGTACTTC. This encodes CASSGGTAVEETQYF.

This clone is a singleton in its sample. The rearrangement uses TRBV5-4 and TRBJ1-6; D ambiguous. From germline, CDR1 is SGHNT and CDR2 YYREEE (reference sequence). The CDR3 covers 14 residues. Between the trimmed V and J ends, which lost 3 bases and 7 bases, there was a span of 11 bases. CDR3: CASSSDILNSPLHF. For the CDR3, the DNA is TGTGCCAGCAGCTCCGACATCCTGAATTCACCCCTCCACTTT.

The chain is built from TRBV5-8 and TRBJ2-5, with 7 nucleotides matching TRBD2. The CDR3 is 17 amino acids. Germline lookup yields CDR1 SGHTS and CDR2 YDEGEE. V shed 2 bases, J shed 0 bases, and the junction held 10 bases outside the gene matches. The CDR3, as DNA: TGTGCCAGCAGCTTTGATGGCGGGGGAGAAGACCAAGAGACCCAGTACTTC. It encodes CASSFDGGGEDQETQYF.

The V and J genes are TRBV4-1 and TRBJ1-6; D is unclear. CDR3 length: 16 residues. Trimming removed 6 bases at V and 0 bases at J, with 12 bases between. Germline V lookup: CDR1 MGHRA, CDR2 YSYEKL. Written as DNA, the CDR3 is TGCGCCAGCAGTCGGACCCAGAGCTCCTATAATTCACCCCTCCACTTT. As protein: CASSRTQSSYNSPLHF.

J is TRBJ1-1 and V is TRBV19, with TRBD1 matching over 8 bases. Germline lookup yields CDR1 LNHDA and CDR2 SQIVND (reference sequence). The CDR3 extends over 16 amino acids. The trim removed 4 bases at V and 2 bases at J, leaving 9 bases unmatched. Here the CDR3 reads CASSRVSDRVNTEAFF. In nucleotides, the CDR3 is TGTGCCAGTAGTAGGGTTTCGGACAGGGTAAACACTGAAGCTTTCTTT.

This clone occurred a few times. The CDR3 is CASSQRQGARADTQYF. CDR3 DNA sequence: TGTGCCAGCAGTCAAAGACAGGGGGCAAGGGCAGATACGCAGTATTTT. This rearrangement joins TRBV27 to TRBJ2-3, with 10 bases that match TRBD1. The germline V gene encodes CDR1 MNHEY and CDR2 SMNVEV (reference sequence). J was trimmed by 4 bases and V by 5 bases; bases with no gene match: 9. This CDR3 contains 16 residues.

This clone was observed a single time. V and J are TRBV2 and TRBJ2-5, with 8 bases matching TRBD2. Germline assignment: CDR1 SNHLY and CDR2 FYNNEI. The J segment lost 5 bases and the V segment lost 7 bases, leaving 15 bases of the junction unmatched. The CDR3 spans 16 residues. Here the CDR3 DNA reads TGTGCCAGCACCGAGAGCGGGAGTTACGGCTGGGAGACCCAGTACTTC. It codes for CASTESGSYGWETQYF. The full variable domain, with the rest looked up from reference TRBV2 and TRBJ2-5, is EPEVTQTPSHQVTQMGQEVILRCVPISNHLYFYWYRQILGQKVEFLVSFYNNEISEKSEIFDDQFSVERPDGSNFTLKIRSTKLEDSAMYFCASTESGSYGWETQYFGPGTRLLVL.

The V gene is TRBV2, the J gene TRBJ1-6; D uncertain. V dropped 6 bases and J dropped 5 bases, with 14 bases sitting between them. The CDR3 length is 15 residues. Germline V gene data show CDR1 as SNHLY and CDR2 as FYNNEI. The CDR3 loop reads CASSAETVDNSPLHF. CDR3 DNA: TGTGCCAGCAGCGCCGAGACGGTTGATAATTCACCCCTCCACTTT.

This chain uses TRBV5-6 with TRBJ1-1, with TRBD1 as a possible D gene (6 bases). There are 17 residues in the CDR3. Between the trimmed V and J ends, which lost 0 bases and 2 bases, there was a span of 17 bases. The germline V gene has CDR1 SGHDT and CDR2 YYEEEE. CDR3 sequence reads: CASSLDAAPRGNTEAFF. In nucleotides, the CDR3 is TGTGCCAGCAGCTTGGACGCGGCCCCCAGGGGTAACACTGAAGCTTTCTTT.

The rearrangement uses TRBV5-6 and TRBJ2-7; no firm D call. This CDR3 spans 13 amino acids. The ends were cut back, 0 bases at V and 7 bases at J, with 11 bases in the middle. Germline V CDR1 and CDR2: SGHDT, YYEEEE. In nucleotides, the CDR3 is TGTGCCAGCAGCTTGGCGTACCCCGATGAGCAGTACTTC. It is translated as CASSLAYPDEQYF. The full variable domain, in which reference TRBV5-6 and TRBJ2-7 provide the parts outside the CDR3, is DAGVTQSPTHLIKTRGQQVTLRCSPKSGHDTVSWYQQALGQGPQFIFQYYEEEERQRGNFPDRFSGHQFPNYSSELNVNALLLGDSALYLCASSLAYPDEQYFGPGTRLTVT.

The chain uses TRBV4-2 and TRBJ1-1, with D maybe TRBD1 (5 bases). Germline-derived CDR1 and CDR2 are LGHNA and YNFKEQ. Trimming cost V 0 bases and J 0 bases, with 8 bases left between them. This CDR3 comprises 15 residues. The CDR3 bases are TGTGCCAGCAGCCAAGAGGAGACAGTGAACACTGAAGCTTTCTTT. Translation gives CASSQEETVNTEAFF.

The J gene is TRBJ2-3, the V gene TRBV6-5; 8 positions match TRBD1. Per germline, CDR1 MNHEY and CDR2 SVGAGI. This CDR3 region has 15 residues. The ends lost 2 bases at V and 4 bases at J; junction bases unmatched: 5. The CDR3 bases are TGTGCCAGCAGTTACCTCCACAGGGGGTCAGATACGCAGTATTTT. It encodes CASSYLHRGSDTQYF.

The table lists this clone with a few counts. The genes are TRBV2 and TRBJ2-7; no clear D gene. Trimming took 7 bases from V and 2 from J, leaving 18 bases between them. In germline, CDR1 is SNHLY, CDR2 FYNNEI. This CDR3 spans 15 amino acids. CDR3 amino acids: CASTRSTYLTYEQYF. CDR3 in DNA: TGTGCCAGCACCCGAAGCACTTACCTAACCTACGAGCAGTACTTC.

This clone was seen only once. The gene calls are TRBV6-5 and TRBJ2-1, with D possibly TRBD2 on 6 matching bases. Looked up from germline, CDR1 is MNHEY and CDR2 is SVGAGI. The CDR3 loop spans 15 amino acids. The ends were cut back, 5 bases at V and 9 bases at J, with 20 bases in the middle. As DNA, the CDR3 is TGTGCCAGCAGTCCGAACCTAGCGATGAGTGGTGAGCAGTTCTTC. It specifies CASSPNLAMSGEQFF.

This clone showed up just once. The chain uses TRBV7-9 and TRBJ1-3; D not certain. This CDR3 is 17 amino acids long. The germline V gene has CDR1 SEHNR and CDR2 FQNEAQ (reference sequence). V was trimmed by 1 base and J by 0 bases, leaving 13 bases between them. DNA of the CDR3: TGTGCCAGCAGCTTAGACTTACCGGTTTACTCTGGAAACACCATATATTTT. Amino acids: CASSLDLPVYSGNTIYF.

This sequence joins TRBV9 and TRBJ2-7; tentative D call: TRBD2 (6 bases). This CDR3 is 15 amino acids long. Trimming shortened V by 0 bases and J by 1 base, and 11 bases separated the two germline ends. CDR1 is SGDLS, CDR2 YYNGEE, per germline. Here the CDR3 reads CASSVGRGRSYEQYF. The DNA of the CDR3 is TGTGCCAGCAGCGTAGGGAGGGGCCGATCCTACGAGCAGTACTTC.

The chain couples TRBV4-3 to TRBJ2-6; 8 positions match TRBD1. The CDR3 extends over 18 amino acids. Germline V gene lookup returns CDR1 LGHNA and CDR2 YSLEER. V lost 2 bases, J lost 1 base, and 7 bases stayed unmatched. This CDR3 reads CASSQLTGALSGANVLTF. In DNA, the CDR3 is TGCGCCAGCAGCCAATTGACAGGGGCGTTATCTGGGGCCAACGTCCTGACTTTC.